The rows below give T cell receptor beta chains drawn from one sample of a study of regulatory T cells in long-lasting Graves disease. TCRdb recomputed calls from the multiplex PCR reads with MiXCR, one row per CDR3 protein. The sample lists about 610,000 distinct CDR3 sequences, around 15% occurring once. This sample was shared with a second study, whose subject was T cells in Graves' hyperthyroidism and ophthalmopathy.

The specimen was peripheral blood mononuclear cells (PBMCs), collected at new diagnosis, from a patient treated with antithyroid drugs. The source is a young man with Graves disease. CDR3s include the opening cysteine and the closing phenylalanine or tryptophan. A D gene is named only where the DNA matches it firmly. Clone size is given for some rows only: seen once, a few or many times, or a class if the clone is expanded.

cdr3_length clone_size j_call d_call v_call cdr3_aa cdr3_nt
15 few TRBJ1-5 - TRBV4-1 CASSQVPVGNQPQHF TGCGCCAGCAGCCAAGTTCCAGTGGGCAATCAGCCCCAGCATTTT
14 many TRBJ2-7 TRBD2 TRBV30 CAWSVGGLAYEQYF TGTGCCTGGAGTGTAGGGGGACTAGCCTACGAGCAGTACTTC
16 - TRBJ2-1 TRBD2 TRBV4-1 CASSQEGAGAYNEQFF TGCGCCAGCAGCCAAGAAGGAGCGGGAGCCTACAATGAGCAGTTCTTC
12 - TRBJ2-3 TRBD2 TRBV7-2 CASSWGGNTQYF TGTGCCAGCAGCTGGGGGGGAAATACGCAGTATTTT
13 - TRBJ1-1 - TRBV7-9 CASSLGAETKAFF TGTGCCAGCAGCTTAGGTGCGGAGACGAAAGCTTTCTTT
15 many TRBJ2-3 - TRBV3-1 CASSQDGQRTDTQYF TGTGCCAGCAGCCAAGATGGGCAGCGCACAGATACGCAGTATTTT
10 few TRBJ2-1 - TRBV20-1 CSARVNEQFF TGCAGTGCTAGAGTAAATGAGCAGTTCTTC
19 many TRBJ2-7 - TRBV20-1 CSARPSGTGELPFTYEQYF TGCAGTGCTAGACCAAGCGGGACAGGCGAGTTACCGTTTACCTACGAGCAGTACTTC
13 many TRBJ2-1 - TRBV6-2/TRBV6-3 CASSSRLGGEQFF TGTGCCAGCAGTTCCCGACTAGGCGGTGAGCAGTTCTTC
13 many TRBJ2-7 - TRBV2 CASSRERSYEQYF TGTGCCAGCAGTCGGGAGCGGTCCTACGAGCAGTACTTC
15 - TRBJ2-1 TRBD2 TRBV20-1 CSARYLAGGPDEQFF TGCAGTGCCCGATATTTAGCGGGAGGGCCCGATGAGCAGTTCTTC
15 few TRBJ2-7 TRBD1 TRBV20-1 CSARPDRGATYEQYF TGCAGTGCTAGACCCGACAGGGGGGCAACCTACGAGCAGTACTTC
13 - TRBJ1-2 - TRBV15 CATSPRRGNGYTF TGTGCCACCAGTCCAAGGAGAGGGAATGGCTACACCTTC
13 - TRBJ2-7 - TRBV2 CASSPGRRYEQYF TGTGCCAGCAGCCCAGGGAGGCGGTACGAGCAGTACTTC
17 many TRBJ2-1 TRBD2 TRBV3-1 CASSPRTSFGSYNEQFF TGTGCCAGCAGCCCGCGGACTAGTTTCGGATCCTACAATGAGCAGTTCTTC
13 many TRBJ2-1 - TRBV19 CASMRVADNEQFF TGTGCCAGTATGCGGGTAGCGGACAATGAGCAGTTCTTC
16 many TRBJ2-1 TRBD2 TRBV12-3/TRBV12-4 CASSIYGTSVDNEQFF TGTGCCAGCAGTATTTACGGGACTAGCGTAGACAATGAGCAGTTCTTC
15 few TRBJ2-3 - TRBV20-1 CSAPDMTTSTDTQYF TGCAGTGCCCCAGATATGACTACTAGCACAGATACGCAGTATTTT
15 few TRBJ2-1 - TRBV13 CASSLGWTYNNEQFF TGTGCCAGCAGCTTAGGGTGGACTTATAACAATGAGCAGTTCTTC
17 many TRBJ2-1 - TRBV30 CAWRGDLGGQNYNEQFF TGTGCCTGGAGGGGGGACCTGGGTGGCCAGAACTACAATGAGCAGTTCTTC
14 - TRBJ2-7 - TRBV5-1 CASSLAVGGYEQYF TGCGCCAGCAGCTTGGCAGTTGGAGGCTACGAGCAGTACTTC
16 few TRBJ2-1 TRBD2 TRBV10-3 CAIATPGTSGYNEQFF TGTGCCATCGCCACCCCCGGGACTAGCGGTTACAATGAGCAGTTCTTC
11 - TRBJ2-5 - TRBV14 CASSQSQTQYF TGTGCCAGCAGCCAATCCCAGACCCAGTACTTC
15 - TRBJ2-1 TRBD2 TRBV7-9 CASSHSGRAMYEQFF TGTGCCAGCAGCCATAGCGGGAGGGCTATGTATGAGCAGTTCTTC
13 many TRBJ1-1 - TRBV11-2 CASSGRRDTEAFF TGTGCCAGCAGTGGACGGAGGGACACTGAAGCTTTCTTT
16 many TRBJ2-1 - TRBV7-8 CASSSGGGFEVNEQFF TGTGCCAGCAGCTCAGGGGGGGGTTTCGAAGTCAATGAGCAGTTCTTC
20 - TRBJ2-1 TRBD2 TRBV5-1 CASSSLVTSGIQGSYNEQFF TGCGCCAGCAGCTCGTTAGTTACTAGCGGGATCCAGGGGTCCTACAATGAGCAGTTCTTC
15 many TRBJ2-5 TRBD2 TRBV28 CASRVAGGYQETQYF TGTGCCAGCAGGGTAGCGGGGGGGTACCAAGAGACCCAGTACTTC
15 few TRBJ2-7 TRBD2 TRBV6-2/TRBV6-3 CASSTLAGGVYEQYF TGTGCCAGCAGTACCCTAGCGGGAGGGGTCTACGAGCAGTACTTC
15 - TRBJ2-7 - TRBV20-1 CSARDSRTNRGEQYF TGCAGTGCTAGAGATTCAAGGACCAACCGGGGGGAGCAGTACTTC
15 - TRBJ1-6 TRBD1 TRBV6-1 CASGRQGDYNSPLHF TGTGCCAGCGGACGACAGGGGGACTATAATTCACCCCTCCACTTT
12 many TRBJ2-4 TRBD1 TRBV2 CAGGQEGNIQYF TGTGCCGGGGGACAGGAAGGGAACATTCAGTACTTC
15 few TRBJ1-4 - TRBV28 CASSSPGQDDEKLFF TGTGCCAGCAGTTCTCCGGGACAAGATGATGAAAAACTGTTTTTT
14 few TRBJ2-5 TRBD2 TRBV2 CASSELVGRETQYF TGTGCCAGCAGTGAATTGGTCGGGAGGGAGACCCAGTACTTC
15 - TRBJ2-1 - TRBV10-3 CAISESGGPYNEQFF TGTGCCATCAGTGAGTCGGGGGGGCCCTACAATGAGCAGTTCTTC
13 many TRBJ1-2 TRBD1 TRBV18 CASSPGTGYGYTF TGTGCCAGCAGCCCCGGGACAGGCTATGGCTACACCTTC
14 many TRBJ1-1 TRBD1 TRBV10-2 CASTQGSSNTEAFF TGCGCCAGCACACAGGGGTCCTCGAACACTGAAGCTTTCTTT
12 many TRBJ2-1 TRBD2 TRBV28 CASEGLAGEQFF TGTGCCAGCGAGGGACTAGCGGGTGAGCAGTTCTTC
16 - TRBJ2-3 TRBD1 TRBV5-1 CASSRGQAGGGDTQYF TGCGCCAGCAGCAGAGGACAGGCCGGTGGGGGAGATACGCAGTATTTT
15 - TRBJ1-5 - TRBV20-1 CSASLRARLDQPQHF TGCAGTGCTTCTTTACGTGCCAGGCTCGATCAGCCCCAGCATTTT
16 - TRBJ1-2 - TRBV27 CASSSGGRDGLYGYTF TGTGCCAGCAGTTCCGGCGGCCGGGACGGGCTCTATGGCTACACCTTC
14 many TRBJ2-3 TRBD2 TRBV7-9 CASSPGTRVDTQYF TGTGCCAGCAGCCCAGGGACTAGAGTAGATACGCAGTATTTT
16 - TRBJ2-2 TRBD2 TRBV20-1 CSAPASGSWNTGELFF TGCAGTGCTCCGGCTAGCGGGAGTTGGAACACCGGGGAGCTGTTTTTT